One and the same sample provided the 17 T cell receptor beta chains below, sequenced in a study of T cell changes during pregnancy in multiple sclerosis (dated by TCRdb to 2018 to 2020). The library was prepared using the immunoSEQ multiplex PCR assay. Not all clones reach the TCRdb copy of this immuneACCESS table, which keeps in-frame sequences only. Checked studies attribute under half of the gap to unresolved V genes and leave the rest unexplained. The sample table contains tens of thousands of clones; only one count was recorded for about 91% of them. Clones ranked in the top ten supply just under 0.3% of the sample. The material was CD4+ T cells from peripheral blood mononuclear cells, obtained in the third trimester of pregnancy. The receptors shown here come from a female donor in good health, enrolled as a control in a pregnancy study.

In its sample, this clone was seen once. The chain is built from TRBV6-6 and TRBJ1-2; tentatively, D is TRBD1 (6 bases). Germline V gene lookup returns CDR1 MNHNY and CDR2 SVGAGI (reference sequence). This CDR3 is 16 amino acids long. V was pared by 6 bases and J by 4 bases, with 21 bases between. The CDR3 loop reads CASRETGVGGLYGYTF. The CDR3 DNA sequence: TGTGCCAGCAGAGAGACAGGCGTTGGGGGCCTCTATGGCTACACCTTC.

The chain uses TRBV2 and TRBJ1-3, with 9 bases matching TRBD1. CDR3 size: 15 residues. V shed 4 bases and J 0 bases; nucleotides not matched to a gene: 1. CDR1 and CDR2 (germline): SNHLY, FYNNEI. CDR3 nucleotide sequence: TGTGCCAGCAGTGGGGACAGGGCCTCTGGAAACACCATATATTTT. Translation: CASSGDRASGNTIYF.

This clone has just a few counts. The V call is TRBV5-6, the J call TRBJ1-2; 7 bases are a match to TRBD1. The junction had 7 bases not matched to a gene; V was cut back by 4 bases and J by 7 bases. The CDR3 is made up of 13 amino acids. Per the germline V gene, CDR1 is SGHDT and CDR2 is YYEEEE. CDR3 DNA: TGTGCCAGCAGCGAAAACCGACAGGGTGGCTACACCTTC. Protein: CASSENRQGGYTF. The entire variable domain, with the rest obtained from reference TRBV5-6 and TRBJ1-2, is as follows: DAGVTQSPTHLIKTRGQQVTLRCSPKSGHDTVSWYQQALGQGPQFIFQYYEEEERQRGNFPDRFSGHQFPNYSSELNVNALLLGDSALYLCASSENRQGGYTFGSGTRLTVV.

The J gene is TRBJ2-5, the V gene TRBV30, with 7 bases aligning to TRBD1. V was clipped by 1 base and J by 1 base; unmatched bases: 3. The CDR3 has 14 residues. Per germline, CDR1 GTSNPN and CDR2 SVGIG (reference sequence). This chain's CDR3 is CAWSADRAQETQYF. The CDR3 DNA reads as TGTGCCTGGAGTGCCGACAGGGCCCAAGAGACCCAGTACTTC.

This clone was recorded only once. CDR3: CASSMNQGETQYF. CDR3 bases: TGTGCCAGTAGTATGAACCAGGGCGAGACCCAGTACTTC. The rearrangement links TRBV19 to TRBJ2-5, with D tentatively TRBD1 (5 bases). CDR1 LNHDA and CDR2 SQIVND come from the germline V gene (reference sequence). The V gene lost 3 bases and the J gene lost 5 bases, with 10 bases spanning the gap. This CDR3 has 13 residues.

The genes are TRBV19 and TRBJ1-1; D gene unclear. V lost 2 bases, J lost 3 bases, and 10 bases lay in between. The CDR3 has 14 amino acids. Germline CDR1 reads LNHDA; CDR2 reads SQIVND (reference sequence). CDR3 in amino acids: CASSIIGPHTEAFF. The CDR3, as DNA: TGTGCCAGTAGTATAATTGGCCCCCACACTGAAGCTTTCTTT. Full variable domain (remainder filled in from reference TRBV19 and TRBJ1-1): DGGITQSPKYLFRKEGQNVTLSCEQNLNHDAMYWYRQDPGQGLRLIYYSQIVNDFQKGDIAEGYSVSREKKESFPLTVTSAQKNPTAFYLCASSIIGPHTEAFFGQGTRLTVV.

This chain connects TRBV2 to TRBJ1-6, with TRBD1 matching over 10 bases. The V segment lost 6 bases and the J segment 8 bases; nucleotides outside the gene matches: 4. The germline V gene has CDR1 SNHLY and CDR2 FYNNEI. The length of the CDR3 is 14 residues. This chain's CDR3 is CASSRDRGYSPLHF. Here the CDR3 DNA reads TGTGCCAGCAGCAGGGACAGGGGATATTCACCCCTCCACTTT.

This clone was observed a handful of times. The genes are TRBV6-5 and TRBJ1-5, with 7 bases that match TRBD1. The ends lost 4 bases at V and 5 bases at J; junction bases unmatched: 5. The CDR3 totals 14 residues. CDR1 and CDR2 (germline): MNHEY, SVGAGI. DNA of the CDR3: TGTGCCAGCAGTTCCAGGACAGGCGATCAGCCCCAGCATTTT. It specifies CASSSRTGDQPQHF.

J is TRBJ2-7 and V is TRBV7-2, with 8 bases that match TRBD1. This CDR3 contains 14 residues. The V gene's germline CDR1 is SGHTA and CDR2 FQGNSA. The trim removed 5 bases at V and 3 bases at J, leaving 6 bases unmatched. As DNA, the CDR3 is TGTGCCAGCAGCCGTACAGGGGGGTACTACGAGCAGTACTTC. Its translation: CASSRTGGYYEQYF. The entire variable domain, with the rest obtained from reference TRBV7-2 and TRBJ2-7, is as follows: GAGVSQSPSNKVTEKGKDVELRCDPISGHTALYWYRQSLGQGLEFLIYFQGNSAPDKSGLPSDRFSAERTGGSVSTLTIQRTQQEDSAVYLCASSRTGGYYEQYFGPGTRLTVT.

The chain combines TRBV6-5 with TRBJ1-6; 9 positions match TRBD1. CDR3 length: 14 amino acids. The V segment lost 7 bases and the J segment 5 bases; nucleotides outside the gene matches: 3. CDR1 MNHEY and CDR2 SVGAGI come from the germline V gene. The CDR3 region has the DNA TGTGCCAGCAAAGGACAGGGGCATAATTCACCCCTCCACTTT. Amino acid sequence: CASKGQGHNSPLHF.

This rearrangement joins TRBV28 to TRBJ1-1, with TRBD1 identical over 11 bases. The CDR3 covers 14 residues. V lost 4 bases and J lost 8; bases outside the gene matches: 6. CDR1 and CDR2 (germline): MDHEN, SYDVKM. The CDR3, as DNA: TGTGCCAGCAGTTCACCCGGGACAGGGGGGGAAGCTTTCTTT. Protein product: CASSSPGTGGEAFF.

The chain employs TRBV27 and TRBJ2-3; weak D call: TRBD2 (6 bases). This CDR3 is 15 amino acids long. Germline-derived CDR1 and CDR2 are MNHEY and SMNVEV (reference sequence). V lost 3 bases and J 3 bases, leaving 13 bases between the germline ends. This chain's CDR3 is CASSLGGELTDTQYF. The CDR3, as DNA: TGTGCCAGCAGTTTGGGCGGGGAGCTTACAGATACGCAGTATTTT.

The rearrangement uses TRBV11-2 and TRBJ2-5; 8 bases align to TRBD2. The ends lost 3 bases at V and 9 bases at J; junction bases unmatched: 12. Germline values: CDR1 SGHAT, CDR2 FQNNGV. The CDR3 length is 15 residues. CDR3 sequence (DNA): TGTGCCAGCAGCTTGGGCGGGGGGCCGGTCTGGTCCCAGTACTTC. Its translation: CASSLGGGPVWSQYF.

V gene TRBV7-9 combines with J gene TRBJ1-6; D unresolved. The CDR3 consists of 14 residues. In germline, CDR1 is SEHNR, CDR2 FQNEAQ (reference sequence). The V end lost 4 bases, the J end lost 8 bases, and 12 bases lay between the germline ends. The CDR3 loop reads CASSSGIVDSPLHF. DNA for the CDR3: TGTGCCAGCAGCTCCGGGATCGTTGATTCACCCCTCCACTTT.

V is TRBV9 and J is TRBJ1-6, with D perhaps matching TRBD1 (6 bases). The V gene's germline CDR1 is SGDLS and CDR2 YYNGEE. V lost 3 bases and J lost 7, with 17 bases in between. The CDR3 extends over 16 amino acids. The CDR3 nucleotides are TGTGCCAGCAGCGGAGGAGGCCAGGGGACCAATTCACCCCTCCACTTT. Protein: CASSGGGQGTNSPLHF. Full variable domain (missing parts from reference TRBV9 and TRBJ1-6): DSGVTQTPKHLITATGQRVTLRCSPRSGDLSVYWYQQSLDQGLQFLIQYYNGEERAKGNILERFSAQQFPDLHSELNLSSLELGDSALYFCASSGGGQGTNSPLHFGNGTRLTVT.

The V gene is TRBV7-2, the J gene TRBJ2-5, with 7 bases identical to TRBD1. Germline-derived CDR1 and CDR2 are SGHTA and FQGNSA. The CDR3 has 19 residues. The trim removed 5 bases at V and 4 bases at J, leaving 22 bases unmatched. The CDR3 here is CASSPRPRGTSLGGETQYF. The DNA for the CDR3 is TGTGCCAGCAGCCCCCGTCCCAGGGGGACATCACTAGGGGGAGAGACCCAGTACTTC.

This chain uses TRBV9 with TRBJ2-3; 10 nucleotides match TRBD2. The CDR3 covers 14 residues. V gave up 3 bases and J gave up 5 bases; unmatched junction bases: 3. CDR1 is SGDLS, CDR2 YYNGEE, per germline. In DNA form, the CDR3 reads TGTGCCAGCAGCGAGGGACTAGCGATAGATACGCAGTATTTT. Its protein is CASSEGLAIDTQYF.